These T cell receptor beta chains were read from a single sample in a study of T cell repertoires in cytomegalovirus infection. These receptors' targets are unknown. TCRdb re-called the reads through MiXCR, storing one row per CDR3 protein. The repertoire consists of tens of thousands of distinct CDR3 sequences, with roughly 25% occurring once and the leading ten covering roughly 45%. The sample was CD8+ T cells from cultured PBMCs, taken from culture after CMV antigen stimulation. These receptors were taken from a human donor in good health (CMV status not recorded). Some clones in this sample may be carry-over from other donors' samples. CDR3s include the opening cysteine and the closing phenylalanine or tryptophan. Fields, in order: V gene, J gene, CDR3 protein.

>TRBV9|TRBJ2-1
CASSLQGDTYNEQFF
>TRBV27|TRBJ2-7
CASSGTGVHEQYF
>TRBV6-1|TRBJ1-1
CASSEVLNTEAFF
>TRBV14|TRBJ2-3
CASSQDSADYADTQYF
>TRBV11-3|TRBJ2-7
CASSLRRGIIDEQYF
>TRBV11-3|TRBJ2-7
CASSLQGIELEQYF
>TRBV2|TRBJ2-7
CASTPDRGKKVSYEQYF
>TRBV6-5|TRBJ2-1
CASSYVIGSSYNEQFF
>TRBV12-3/TRBV12-4|TRBJ2-1
CASSPGTGSYNEQFF
>TRBV27|TRBJ2-1
CASSLQGTSGRANEQFF
>TRBV7-6|TRBJ2-7
CASSAWDSHYEQYF
>TRBV20-1|TRBJ1-4
CSAQEGAGAGEKLFF
>TRBV20-1|TRBJ2-7
CSARKEGLNEQYF
>TRBV28|TRBJ1-3
CASSFQSGGSGNTIYF
>TRBV7-6|TRBJ1-5
CASSSSYSQPQHF
>TRBV7-2|TRBJ2-1
CASSSTSGGYNEQFF
>TRBV9|TRBJ2-5
CASSVAGAIQETQYF
>TRBV7-9|TRBJ2-1
CASRGAQRALWNEQFF
>TRBV4-3|TRBJ2-7
CASSQVDRGAYEQYF
>TRBV4-3|TRBJ1-4
CASSQDFREKLFF
>TRBV9|TRBJ1-5
CASSVDSGVLQPQHF
>TRBV20-1|TRBJ2-5
CSARGRGYQETQYF
>TRBV10-2|TRBJ2-7
CASLGGSSYEQYF
>TRBV20-1|TRBJ2-6
CSAFYGPSGANVLTF
>TRBV5-3|TRBJ2-7
CARSLPRTSGSYEQYF
>TRBV7-9|TRBJ1-1
CASSVVIQGTEAFF
>TRBV27|TRBJ2-5
CASSFSGPQETQYF
>TRBV5-6|TRBJ1-2
CASSLAAGKGHTF
>TRBV7-3|TRBJ2-1
CASSVGTDMLQFF
>TRBV3-1|TRBJ2-4
CASSQDRGRWDIQYF
>TRBV7-3|TRBJ2-7
CASSLTGGNEQYF
>TRBV7-3|TRBJ2-5
CASSLGIQETQYF
>TRBV7-3|TRBJ2-7
CASSSGTSGGSYEQYF
>TRBV27|TRBJ1-6
CASSPPTGNSPLHF
>TRBV4-1|TRBJ1-2
CASSQAAETGPNYGYTF
>TRBV30|TRBJ1-1
CAWSVAPMGTEAFF
>TRBV19|TRBJ1-6
CASSPTGNSPLHF
>TRBV7-9|TRBJ2-7
CASSWLGQGASYEQYF
>TRBV7-9|TRBJ1-1
CASSPLFGRGNTEAFF
>TRBV7-8|TRBJ2-1
CASSLEAGGGRDEQFF
>TRBV7-8|TRBJ2-7
CASSPPVASYEQYF
>TRBV7-9|TRBJ1-4
CASSLGYPGEREKLFF
>TRBV12-3/TRBV12-4|TRBJ1-6
CASRGPPSSPLHF
>TRBV4-3|TRBJ2-2
CASSQDRDTGELFF
>TRBV19|TRBJ2-2
CATKLDRGQVGELFF
>TRBV19|TRBJ2-7
CASSTQLTAPQSYEQYF
>TRBV6-4|TRBJ1-2
CASSDPGAGYTF
>TRBV7-6|TRBJ2-3
CASSLGATDTQYF
>TRBV6-2/TRBV6-3|TRBJ1-5
CASKEWATANQPQHF
>TRBV6-1|TRBJ1-1
CASSVGQGAGMNTEAFF
>TRBV12-3/TRBV12-4|TRBJ2-3
CASSGDRATDTQYF
>TRBV6-2/TRBV6-3|TRBJ2-1
CASSYSKQGSWDEQFF
>TRBV4-3|TRBJ1-6
CASRPDRATYNSPLHF
>TRBV4-3|TRBJ2-7
CASSQGSAGAERYEQYF
>TRBV7-9|TRBJ1-2
CASSLEVGQGNGYTF
>TRBV28|TRBJ2-5
CASMDSQETQYF
>TRBV12-3/TRBV12-4|TRBJ2-7
CASSLRPSGNYEQYF
>TRBV7-9|TRBJ1-5
CASSLGEGGPTLPQHF